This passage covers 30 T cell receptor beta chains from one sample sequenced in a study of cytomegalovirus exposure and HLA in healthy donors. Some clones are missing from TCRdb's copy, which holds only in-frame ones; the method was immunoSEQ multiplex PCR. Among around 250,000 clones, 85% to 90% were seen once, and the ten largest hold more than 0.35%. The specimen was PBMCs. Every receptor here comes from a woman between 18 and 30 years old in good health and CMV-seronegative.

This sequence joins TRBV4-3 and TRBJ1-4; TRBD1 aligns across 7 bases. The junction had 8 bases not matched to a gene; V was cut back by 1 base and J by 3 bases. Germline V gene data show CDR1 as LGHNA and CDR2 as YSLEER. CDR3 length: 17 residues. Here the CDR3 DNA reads TGCGCCAGCAGCCAAGTCGACAGGGAGGCGGCTAATGAAAAACTGTTTTTT. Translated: CASSQVDREAANEKLFF.

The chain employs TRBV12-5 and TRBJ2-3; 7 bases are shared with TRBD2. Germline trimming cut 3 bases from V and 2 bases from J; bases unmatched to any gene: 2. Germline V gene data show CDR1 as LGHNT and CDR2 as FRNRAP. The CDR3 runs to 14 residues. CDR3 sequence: CASGLSGNTDTQYF. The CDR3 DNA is TGTGCTAGTGGTTTAAGCGGGAACACAGATACGCAGTATTTT. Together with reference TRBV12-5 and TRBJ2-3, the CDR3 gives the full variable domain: DARVTQTPRHKVTEMGQEVTMRCQPILGHNTVFWYRQTMMQGLELLAYFRNRAPLDDSGMPKDRFSAEMPDATLATLKIQPSEPRDSAVYFCASGLSGNTDTQYFGPGTRLTVL.

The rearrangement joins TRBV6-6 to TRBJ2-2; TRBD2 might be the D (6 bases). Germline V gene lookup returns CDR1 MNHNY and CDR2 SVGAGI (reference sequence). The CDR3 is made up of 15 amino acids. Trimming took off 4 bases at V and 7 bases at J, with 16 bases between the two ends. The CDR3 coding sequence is TGTGCCAGCAGTTCTCAGGGAGGATATGGCGGGGAGCTGTTTTTT. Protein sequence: CASSSQGGYGGELFF.

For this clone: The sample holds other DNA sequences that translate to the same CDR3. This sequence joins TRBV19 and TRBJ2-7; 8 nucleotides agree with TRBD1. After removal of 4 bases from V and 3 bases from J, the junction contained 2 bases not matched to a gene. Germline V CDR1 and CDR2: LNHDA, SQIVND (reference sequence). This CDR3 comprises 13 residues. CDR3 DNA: TGTGCCAGTAGTACAGGACAGGGCTACGAGCAGTACTTC. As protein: CASSTGQGYEQYF.

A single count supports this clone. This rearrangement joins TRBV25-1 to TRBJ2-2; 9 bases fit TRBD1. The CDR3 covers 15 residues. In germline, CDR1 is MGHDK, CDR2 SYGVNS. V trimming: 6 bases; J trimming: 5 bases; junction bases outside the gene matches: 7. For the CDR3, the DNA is TGTGCCAGCAGAGAACAGGGGGCAGGGACCGGGGAGCTGTTTTTT. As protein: CASREQGAGTGELFF.

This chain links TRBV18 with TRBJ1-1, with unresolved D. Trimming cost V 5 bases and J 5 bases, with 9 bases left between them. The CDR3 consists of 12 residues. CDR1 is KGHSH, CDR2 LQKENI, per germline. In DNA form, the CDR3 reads TGTGCCAGCTCAGCGGATAAAACTGAAGCTTTCTTT. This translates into CASSADKTEAFF.

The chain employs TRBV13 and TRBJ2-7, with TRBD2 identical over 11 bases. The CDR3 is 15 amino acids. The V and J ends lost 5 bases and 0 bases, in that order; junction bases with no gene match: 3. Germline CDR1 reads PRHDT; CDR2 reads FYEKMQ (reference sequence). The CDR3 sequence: CASSPGTSGSYEQYF. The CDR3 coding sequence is TGTGCCAGCAGCCCAGGGACTAGCGGCTCCTACGAGCAGTACTTC.

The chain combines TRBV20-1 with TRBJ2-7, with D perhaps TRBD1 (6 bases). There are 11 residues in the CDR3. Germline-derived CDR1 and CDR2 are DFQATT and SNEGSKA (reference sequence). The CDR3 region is CSVQGAYEQYV. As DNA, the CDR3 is TGCAGCGTACAGGGAGCCTACGAGCAGTACGTC.

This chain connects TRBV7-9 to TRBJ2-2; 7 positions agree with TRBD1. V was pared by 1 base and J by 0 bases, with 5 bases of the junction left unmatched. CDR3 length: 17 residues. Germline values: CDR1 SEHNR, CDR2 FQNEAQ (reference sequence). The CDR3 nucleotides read TGTGCCAGCAGCTTAGTAGGGGGCCATGCGAACACCGGGGAGCTGTTTTTT. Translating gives CASSLVGGHANTGELFF.

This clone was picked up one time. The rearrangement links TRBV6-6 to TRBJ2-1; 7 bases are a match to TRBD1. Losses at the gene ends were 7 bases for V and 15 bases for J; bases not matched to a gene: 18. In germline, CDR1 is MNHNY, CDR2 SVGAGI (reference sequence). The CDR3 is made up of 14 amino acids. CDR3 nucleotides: TGTGCCAGCAAGTTAGGGGACCACAGGGGATCGCCGTTCTTC. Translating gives CASKLGDHRGSPFF.

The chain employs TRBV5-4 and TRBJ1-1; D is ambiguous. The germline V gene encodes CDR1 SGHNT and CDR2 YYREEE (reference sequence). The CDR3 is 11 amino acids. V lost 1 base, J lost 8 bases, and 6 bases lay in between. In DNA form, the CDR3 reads TGTGCCAGCAGCTTGTCCAGGGAAGCTTTCTTT. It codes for CASSLSREAFF.

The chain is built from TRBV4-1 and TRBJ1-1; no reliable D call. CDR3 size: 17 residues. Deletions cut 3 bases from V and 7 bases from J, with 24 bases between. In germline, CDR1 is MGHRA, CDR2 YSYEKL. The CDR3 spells CASSQDNLGGRLREAFF. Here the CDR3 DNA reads TGCGCCAGCAGCCAGGATAATCTCGGCGGGCGGTTGCGTGAAGCTTTCTTT.

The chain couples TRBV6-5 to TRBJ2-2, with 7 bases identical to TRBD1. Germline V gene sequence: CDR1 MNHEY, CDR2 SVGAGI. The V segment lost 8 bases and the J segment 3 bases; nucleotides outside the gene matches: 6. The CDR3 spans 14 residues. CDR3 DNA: TGTGCCAGCCGGAGGACAGGAGACACCGGGGAGCTGTTTTTT. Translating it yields CASRRTGDTGELFF.

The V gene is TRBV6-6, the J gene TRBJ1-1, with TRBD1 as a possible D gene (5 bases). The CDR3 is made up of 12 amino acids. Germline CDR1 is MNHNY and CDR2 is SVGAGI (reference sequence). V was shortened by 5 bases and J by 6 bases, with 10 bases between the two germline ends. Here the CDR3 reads CASSNYRSEAFF. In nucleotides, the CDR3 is TGTGCCAGCAGTAACTACAGGTCTGAAGCTTTCTTT.

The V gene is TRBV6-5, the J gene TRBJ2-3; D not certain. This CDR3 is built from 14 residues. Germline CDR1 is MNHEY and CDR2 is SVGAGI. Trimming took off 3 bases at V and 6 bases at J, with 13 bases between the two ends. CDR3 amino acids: CASSYGQVHDTQYF. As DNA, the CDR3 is TGTGCCAGCAGTTATGGGCAGGTACACGATACGCAGTATTTT.

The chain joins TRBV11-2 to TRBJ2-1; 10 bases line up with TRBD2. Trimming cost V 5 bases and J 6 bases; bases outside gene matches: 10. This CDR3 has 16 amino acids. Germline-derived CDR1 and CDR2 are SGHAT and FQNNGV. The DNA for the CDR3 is TGTGCCAGCAGCACAGCAAGCCTAGCGGGGGTCAATGAGCAGTTCTTC. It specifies CASSTASLAGVNEQFF.

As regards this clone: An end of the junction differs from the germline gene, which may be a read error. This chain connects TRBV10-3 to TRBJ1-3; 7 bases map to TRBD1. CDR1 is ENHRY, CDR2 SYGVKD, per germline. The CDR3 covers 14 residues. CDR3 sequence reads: CAFRDSYSGNTIYF. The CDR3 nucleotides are TGTGCCTTCAGGGACAGTTACTCTGGAAACACCATATATTTT.

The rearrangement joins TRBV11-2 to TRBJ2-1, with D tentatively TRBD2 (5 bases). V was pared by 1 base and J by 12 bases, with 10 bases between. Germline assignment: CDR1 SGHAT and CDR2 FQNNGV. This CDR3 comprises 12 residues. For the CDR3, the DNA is TGTGCCAGCAGCTTAGCCCGGGGTGGGCAGTTCTTC. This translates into CASSLARGGQFF.

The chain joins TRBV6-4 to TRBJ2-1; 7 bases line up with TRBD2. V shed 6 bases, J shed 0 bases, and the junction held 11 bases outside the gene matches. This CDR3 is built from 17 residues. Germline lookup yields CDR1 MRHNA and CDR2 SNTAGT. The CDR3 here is CASSNTWGGSSYNEQFF. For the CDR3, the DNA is TGTGCCAGCAGCAACACCTGGGGGGGGAGCTCCTACAATGAGCAGTTCTTC.

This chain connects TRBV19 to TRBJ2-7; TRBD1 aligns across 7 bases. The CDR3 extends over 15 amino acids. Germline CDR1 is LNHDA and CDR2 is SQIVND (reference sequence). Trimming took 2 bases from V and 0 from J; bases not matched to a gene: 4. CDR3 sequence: CASSIPSGGSYEQYV. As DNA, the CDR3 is TGTGCCAGTAGTATACCTTCAGGGGGCTCCTACGAGCAGTACGTC.

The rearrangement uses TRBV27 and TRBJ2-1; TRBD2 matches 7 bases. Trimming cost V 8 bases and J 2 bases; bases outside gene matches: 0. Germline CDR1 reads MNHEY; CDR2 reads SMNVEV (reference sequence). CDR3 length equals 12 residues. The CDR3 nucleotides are TGTGCCAGCGGGGGGGCCTACAATGAGCAGTTCTTC. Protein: CASGGAYNEQFF.

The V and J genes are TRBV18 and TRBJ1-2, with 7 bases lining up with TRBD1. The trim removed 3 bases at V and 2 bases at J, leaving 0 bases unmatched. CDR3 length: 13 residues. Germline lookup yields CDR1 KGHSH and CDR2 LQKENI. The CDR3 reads CASSPGQNYGYTF. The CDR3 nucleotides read TGTGCCAGCTCACCGGGACAGAACTATGGCTACACCTTC.

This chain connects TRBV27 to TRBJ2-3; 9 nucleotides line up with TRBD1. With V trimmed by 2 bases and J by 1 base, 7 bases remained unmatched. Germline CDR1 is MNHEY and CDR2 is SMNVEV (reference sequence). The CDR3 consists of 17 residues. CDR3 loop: CASSLPRTGVGTDTQYF. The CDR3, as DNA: TGTGCCAGCAGTTTACCTAGGACAGGGGTGGGCACAGATACGCAGTATTTT.

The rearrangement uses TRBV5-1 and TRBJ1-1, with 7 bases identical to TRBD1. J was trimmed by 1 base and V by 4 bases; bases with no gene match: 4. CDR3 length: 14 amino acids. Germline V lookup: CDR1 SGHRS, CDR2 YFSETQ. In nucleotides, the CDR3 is TGCGCCAGCAGCGTCGGGACAGCGAACACTGAAGCTTTCTTT. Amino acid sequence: CASSVGTANTEAFF.

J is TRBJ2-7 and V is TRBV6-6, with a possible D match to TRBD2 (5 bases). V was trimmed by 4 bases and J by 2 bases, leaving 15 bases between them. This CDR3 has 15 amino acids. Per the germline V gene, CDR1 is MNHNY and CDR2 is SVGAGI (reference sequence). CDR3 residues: CASSSIGSGAYEQYF. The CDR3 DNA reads TGTGCCAGCAGTTCGATAGGGAGTGGGGCCTACGAGCAGTACTTC.

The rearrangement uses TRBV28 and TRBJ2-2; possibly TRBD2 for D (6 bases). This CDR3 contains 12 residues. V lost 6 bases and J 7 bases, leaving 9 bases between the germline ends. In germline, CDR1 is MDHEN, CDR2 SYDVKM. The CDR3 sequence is CASSWTIGELFF. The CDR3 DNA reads TGTGCCAGCAGCTGGACTATCGGGGAGCTGTTTTTT.

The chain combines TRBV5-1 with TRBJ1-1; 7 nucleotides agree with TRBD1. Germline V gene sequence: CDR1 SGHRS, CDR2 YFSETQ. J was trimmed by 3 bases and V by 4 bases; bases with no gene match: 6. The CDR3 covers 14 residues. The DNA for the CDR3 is TGCGCCAGCAGCCGGAATACAGGGGACACTGAAGCTTTCTTT. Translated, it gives CASSRNTGDTEAFF.

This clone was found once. The CDR3 loop reads CASSSGRRVPDTQYF. Here the CDR3 DNA reads TGTGCCAGCAGTTCTGGGAGGCGGGTTCCAGATACGCAGTATTTT. The rearrangement uses TRBV6-6 and TRBJ2-3; the D gene is possibly TRBD2 (6 bases). There are 15 residues in the CDR3. Germline lookup yields CDR1 MNHNY and CDR2 SVGAGI (reference sequence). Trimming pared 4 bases from V and 4 bases from J, leaving 15 bases between.

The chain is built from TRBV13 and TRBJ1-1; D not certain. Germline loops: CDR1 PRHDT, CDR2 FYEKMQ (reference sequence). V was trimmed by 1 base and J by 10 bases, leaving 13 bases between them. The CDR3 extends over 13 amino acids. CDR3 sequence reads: CASSLVMSIGAFF. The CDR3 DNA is TGTGCCAGCAGCTTAGTTATGAGCATCGGAGCTTTCTTT.

CDR3 DNA sequence: TGTGCCAGCAGTCGGGCGGCAGGGGTCTACGAGCAGTACTTC. Translated: CASSRAAGVYEQYF. The chain is built from TRBV28 and TRBJ2-7; TRBD1 might be the D (6 bases). Looked up from germline, CDR1 is MDHEN and CDR2 is SYDVKM. This CDR3 contains 14 residues. The V end lost 5 bases, the J end lost 3 bases, and 14 bases lay between the germline ends.